This T cell receptor (beta chain) was identified during a study of OX40 agonist ivuxolimab in advanced cancers. A note on the overall study: The costimulatory receptor OX40 (CD134) was targeted by ivuxolimab, a fully human IgG2 agonistic monoclonal antibody. In the dose-escalation cohort, 70% to 85% of patients were male, and the mean age was about 55 years, with a range of about 20 to 79. Peripheral TCRbeta sequencing was intended to test whether TCR sequence diversity was altered and clonal T-cell expansion was caused by ivuxolimab. Prior anti-PD-1, anti-PD-L1 or anti-CTLA-4 therapy was permitted, and checkpoint inhibitors had been received by less than 45% of dose-escalation patients. The paper reports the monotherapy dose-escalation portion (N ≈ 50 patients) of the phase I ivuxolimab trial. Intravenous ivuxolimab was administered to patients every 2 weeks at six dose levels: 0.01, 0.1, 0.3, 1.5, 3 and 10 mg/kg. Partial responses occurred in three dose-escalation patients: two with cutaneous melanoma and one with hepatocellular carcinoma. Among the roughly 50 dose-escalation patients, some 20 had hepatocellular carcinoma, approximately 15 melanoma, 9 renal cell carcinoma and 9 head and neck cancer.

About this clone: What this receptor recognizes is not known. Per-base qualities were not stored, and no clone one base away is much larger.

Genomic DNA was extracted from sorted cells for sequencing of the TCRbeta CDR3 region. TCRbeta CDR3 regions were sequenced using the immunoSEQ Assay. This immuneACCESS table, as held by TCRdb, lists in-frame sequences with V and J called but not all clones. Of the missing ones, under half trace to an unresolved V gene in checked studies; the others have no known cause. The sample table lists about 68,000 clones, about 90% of them with a count of one. The ten most abundant clones make up 0.31% of the sample. Findings and caveats that apply to the study as a whole: In the 0.1-3.0 mg/kg groups, partial responders had among the lowest normalized peripheral clonal expansion, particularly in CD8+ T cells. Clonal expansion of both CD4+ and CD8+ blood T cells was observed from baseline to week 6 at doses 0.1 to 3.0 mg/kg. The antigen specificity of the clonally expanded peripheral T cells was not determined. Low levels of normalized T-cell clonal expansion were also shown by some nonresponding patients. After ivuxolimab, expanded clones were on average more numerous among CD8+ T cells than among CD4+ T cells.

The trial excluded patients who had a history of autoimmune disease or who were on systemic immunosuppression. Peripheral blood for TCR sequencing was collected from all dose cohorts at baseline, on cycle 4 day 1, and on cycle 7 day 1. The samples were taken from a phase I, first-in-human, multicenter, open-label dose-escalation trial of ivuxolimab. Adults with locally advanced or metastatic melanoma, renal cell, hepatocellular, or head and neck squamous cell carcinoma were enrolled in the trial. Before TCR sequencing, CD4+ T cells and CD8+ T cells were sorted from peripheral blood as separate populations. Trimming removed 4 bases from V and 8 bases from J; the gene matches leave 11 bases unexplained. The CDR3 contains 15 residues, cysteine and phenylalanine counted. Of all the DNA, just the CDR3 is kept, 45 bases in frame from base 1. The germline V gene specifies SGDLS as CDR1 and YYNGEE as CDR2.

The sequence was obtained from an adult with an advanced solid tumor such as melanoma, head and neck, liver or kidney cancer. The rearrangement joined TRBV9 to TRBJ2-1, and 8 junction bases match TRBD2. Source: CD4+ or CD8+ T cells sorted from blood, taken in a trial of the OX40 agonist ivuxolimab. The CDR3 corresponds to CASSWSGSRDDEQFF. DNA sequence: TGTGCCAGCAGCTGGAGCGGGAGCCGGGATGATGAGCAGTTCTTC. With all but the CDR3 taken from the reference TRBV9 and TRBJ2-1 genes, the full variable domain is: DSGVTQTPKHLITATGQRVTLRCSPRSGDLSVYWYQQSLDQGLQFLIQYYNGEERAKGNILERFSAQQFPDLHSELNLSSLELGDSALYFCASSWSGSRDDEQFFGPGTRLTVL.